Sequencing of this T cell receptor beta chain was carried out in a study of T cell responses to AZD1222 COVID-19 vaccine. In the study overall: Investigators merged groups given second doses at roughly 4 or roughly 12 weeks. Study conclusions and caveats: Spike-specific TCR breadth and depth grew following two AZD1222 doses.

As for this clone: The antigen is undetermined.

Sequencing used immunoSEQ multiplex PCR; TCRdb keeps in-frame clones, though not all of them. The sample shows just over 150,000 clones, about nine tenths of them seen only once. This specimen was peripheral blood, taken on day 0 of AZD1222 vaccination. The receptor was isolated from an adult in good health.

The CDR3 spells CASSNTLGSNQPQHF. CDR3 nucleotide sequence: TGTGCCAGCAGTAACACCTTGGGAAGCAATCAGCCCCAGCATTTT. The chain has TRBV6-5 and TRBJ1-5; D gene ambiguous. Germline loops: CDR1 MNHEY, CDR2 SVGAGI. V was shortened by 5 bases and J by 1 base, with 12 bases between the two germline ends. The CDR3 consists of 15 residues.